The sequence of this T cell receptor (beta chain) was determined in a study of radiotherapy plus CTLA-4 blockade in lung cancer. Between the trimmed V and J ends, which lost 4 bases and 1 base, there was a span of 14 bases. Germline lookup yields CDR1 SGDLS and CDR2 YYNGEE. This CDR3 is built from 15 residues. Profiling relied on immunoSEQ multiplex PCR, and the TCRdb table lists in-frame clones only, not all of them. The sample records some 110,000 clones, 78% being singletons. The V gene is TRBV9, the J gene TRBJ2-5; possibly TRBD2 for D (5 bases). The starting material was peripheral blood, obtained from a patient treated with radiotherapy plus ipilimumab. The sequence came from a human donor with non-small cell lung cancer who had a partial response to radiotherapy plus ipilimumab. CDR3: CASSPRGAAQETQYF. In DNA form, the CDR3 reads TGTGCCAGCAGCCCCCGAGGAGCGGCCCAAGAGACCCAGTACTTC.